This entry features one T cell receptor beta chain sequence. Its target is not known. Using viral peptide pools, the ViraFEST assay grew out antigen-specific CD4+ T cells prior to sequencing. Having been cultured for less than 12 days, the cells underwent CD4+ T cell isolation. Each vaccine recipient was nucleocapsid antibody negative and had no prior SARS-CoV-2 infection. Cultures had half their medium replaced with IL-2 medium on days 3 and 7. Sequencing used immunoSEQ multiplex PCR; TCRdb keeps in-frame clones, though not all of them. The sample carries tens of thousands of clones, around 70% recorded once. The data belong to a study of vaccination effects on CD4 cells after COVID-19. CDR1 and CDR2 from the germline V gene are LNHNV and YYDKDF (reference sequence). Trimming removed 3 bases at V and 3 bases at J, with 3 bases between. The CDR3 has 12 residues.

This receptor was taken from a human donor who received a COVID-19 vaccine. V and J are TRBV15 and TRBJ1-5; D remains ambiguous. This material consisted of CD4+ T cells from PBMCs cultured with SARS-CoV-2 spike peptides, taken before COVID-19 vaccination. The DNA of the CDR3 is TGTGCCACCAGCAGGGACAATCAGCCCCAGCATTTT. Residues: CATSRDNQPQHF.